The next 14 T cell receptor beta chains were all read from a single sample in a study of T-cell memory formation after mild COVID-19. Each CDR3 protein gets one entry after TCRdb re-called the 5' RACE reads with MiXCR. There are roughly 5,000 distinct CDR3 sequences in the sample; around 43% occur only once, and 2% to 3% lies in the top ten. Specimen: PBMCs or a T cell subset sorted from them (not recorded which). The receptors were gathered from an adult who had mild COVID-19 (a few samples of this study predate the infection). Cell type and time point are not known.

This clonotype was counted once. The V gene is TRBV29-1, the J gene TRBJ2-3, with D possibly matching TRBD2 (6 bases). The CDR3 is made up of 14 amino acids. With 4 bases removed from V and 3 bases from J, the gap between germline ends came to 14 bases. Germline V lookup: CDR1 SQVTM, CDR2 ANQGSEA. DNA of the CDR3: TGCAGCGTTGGAATTAGCGGAAGGACAGATACGCAGTATTTT. Translating gives CSVGISGRTDTQYF.

This rearrangement joins TRBV6-5 to TRBJ2-3, with TRBD1 matching over 7 bases. The CDR3 runs to 15 residues. Germline values: CDR1 MNHEY, CDR2 SVGAGI. V lost 10 bases, J lost 4 bases, and 14 bases stayed unmatched. The CDR3 nucleotides are TGTGCCACCCGAAGGAGAGGGGGCATCCCAGATACGCAGTATTTT. It translates to CATRRRGGIPDTQYF.

By share of the sample, this clonotype is medium-sized. The chain has TRBV4-1 and TRBJ2-5, with 7 bases lining up with TRBD1. Trimming cost V 4 bases and J 2 bases; bases outside gene matches: 13. Germline V gives CDR1 MGHRA, CDR2 YSYEKL. The CDR3 loop spans 17 amino acids. The CDR3 DNA reads as TGCGCCAGCAGCCTCGGGGCAGACAGGGCACTACAAGAGACCCAGTACTTC. It yields the protein CASSLGADRALQETQYF.

This clonotype rates as large. The gene calls are TRBV5-1 and TRBJ2-5, with D hard to call. The V gene's germline CDR1 is SGHRS and CDR2 YFSETQ. The V end lost 3 bases, the J end lost 3 bases, and 15 bases lay between the germline ends. The CDR3 runs to 15 residues. CDR3 amino acids: CASSWARSREETQYF. As DNA, the CDR3 is TGCGCCAGCAGCTGGGCAAGGTCACGGGAAGAGACCCAGTACTTC.

The chain employs TRBV6-5 and TRBJ2-7, with a tentative D call TRBD1 (7 bases). Germline V gives CDR1 MNHEY, CDR2 SVGAGI. This CDR3 comprises 12 residues. Trimming took 6 bases from V and 5 from J, leaving 11 bases between them. The chain's CDR3 is CASSAGQHEQYF. CDR3 bases: TGTGCCAGCAGCGCGGGACAGCACGAGCAGTACTTC.

This clonotype is deemed medium-sized. V usage is TRBV10-3 and J usage is TRBJ2-7; D is ambiguous. Trimming took off 7 bases at V and 5 bases at J, with 15 bases between the two ends. The CDR3 spans 13 residues. Germline loops: CDR1 ENHRY, CDR2 SYGVKD. The CDR3 DNA reads as TGTGCCATCAATCCTAGGAAGATCGACGAGCAGTACTTC. Translation: CAINPRKIDEQYF.

The chain uses TRBV7-7 and TRBJ2-3, with no clear D. The V gene lost 2 bases and the J gene lost 6 bases, with 9 bases spanning the gap. This CDR3 has 13 amino acids. Germline CDR1 reads SSHAT; CDR2 reads FNYEAQ (reference sequence). CDR3 nucleotides: TGTGCCAGCAGCTTAAAGGGATCGGATACGCAGTATTTT. As protein: CASSLKGSDTQYF.

In its sample, this clonotype ranks as medium-sized. This chain links TRBV11-2 with TRBJ1-2, with D maybe TRBD1 (6 bases). This CDR3 spans 14 amino acids. V was pared by 6 bases and J by 5 bases, with 16 bases between. CDR1 is SGHAT, CDR2 FQNNGV, per germline. CDR3 DNA sequence: TGTGCCAGCAGACTACTCGGGACAAGATATGGCTACACCTTC. Its protein is CASRLLGTRYGYTF.

The rearrangement joins TRBV20-1 to TRBJ2-1; D gene ambiguous. V lost 1 base and J lost 0, with 4 bases in between. CDR1 and CDR2 from the germline V gene are DFQATT and SNEGSKA (reference sequence). The CDR3 length is 13 residues. The CDR3, as DNA: TGCAGTGCTAGAGGTTTCTCCTACAATGAGCAGTTCTTC. Translated, it gives CSARGFSYNEQFF.

This clonotype counts as medium-sized. This chain uses TRBV5-1 with TRBJ2-1, with TRBD2 matching over 13 bases. There are 19 residues in the CDR3. Per germline, CDR1 SGHRS and CDR2 YFSETQ. With V trimmed by 0 bases and J by 2 bases, 8 bases remained unmatched. CDR3 nucleotide sequence: TGCGCCAGCAGCTTGGAGGGACTAGCGGGGCCTCGACCCTACAATGAGCAGTTCTTC. Its protein product is CASSLEGLAGPRPYNEQFF.

The rearrangement links TRBV3-1 to TRBJ2-1, with 14 bases that match TRBD2. CDR3 size: 14 residues. From germline, CDR1 is LGHDT and CDR2 YNNKEL (reference sequence). J lost 6 bases, V lost 8 bases, and 3 bases had no gene match. The CDR3 reads CASETSGRGNEQFF. The CDR3 nucleotides are TGTGCCAGCGAGACTAGCGGGAGGGGCAATGAGCAGTTCTTC.

This clonotype came up many times. V is TRBV5-1 and J is TRBJ2-1, with D unresolved. CDR3 length: 15 amino acids. Between the trimmed V and J ends, which lost 0 bases and 5 bases, there was a span of 12 bases. The germline V gene encodes CDR1 SGHRS and CDR2 YFSETQ. CDR3 loop: CASSLDEPTDNEQFF. CDR3 sequence (DNA): TGCGCCAGCAGCTTGGACGAGCCTACCGACAATGAGCAGTTCTTC.

This clonotype is labeled medium-sized. The genes are TRBV20-1 and TRBJ1-5; D is unclear. Trimming took off 3 bases at V and 6 bases at J, with 9 bases between the two ends. The CDR3 runs to 12 residues. CDR1 DFQATT and CDR2 SNEGSKA come from the germline V gene (reference sequence). The CDR3 reads CSARGRVQPQHF. Here the CDR3 DNA reads TGCAGTGCTAGGGGGAGAGTTCAGCCCCAGCATTTT.

This clonotype is classed as medium-sized. The rearrangement joins TRBV15 to TRBJ1-2; weak D call: TRBD1 (6 bases). V lost 7 bases, J lost 6 bases, and 18 bases lay in between. The CDR3 has 14 amino acids. The germline V gene encodes CDR1 LNHNV and CDR2 YYDKDF (reference sequence). The CDR3 DNA is TGTGCCACCAACCAAAACCCCCAGGGGAATGGCTACACCTTC. This encodes CATNQNPQGNGYTF.